This TCR beta chain was obtained from a study of vaccination and CD4 T cells after COVID-19. About the research overall: Taking of post-vaccine samples occurred a median approximately 70 days after dose two (range 14 to 241).

Sequenced with the Oncomine TCR Beta short-read assay was DNA taken from cultured CD4+ T cells. TCRdb reprocessed the PCR reads via MiXCR and lists one record per CDR3 protein. The sample has about 14,000 distinct CDR3 sequences; more than 55% are singletons. This CDR3 has 14 residues. Per the germline V gene, CDR1 is MDHEN and CDR2 is SYDVKM. Regarding this clonotype: Its antigen is currently unknown. A junction end diverges from the germline sequence, so it may reflect a read error.

Stated treatment: approximately nine-day PBMC culture with coronavirus spike peptide pools or control peptides (ViraFEST assay). The chain couples TRBV28 to TRBJ2-5; no reliable D call. The TCR originated in a human donor who had recovered from COVID-19. Source material: CD4+ T cells from blood, cultured in vitro. CDR3 coding DNA: TGTGCCAGCCGAATGATGGGGTCCCAAGCGACCCAGTACTTC. This gives the protein CASRMMGSQATQYF.